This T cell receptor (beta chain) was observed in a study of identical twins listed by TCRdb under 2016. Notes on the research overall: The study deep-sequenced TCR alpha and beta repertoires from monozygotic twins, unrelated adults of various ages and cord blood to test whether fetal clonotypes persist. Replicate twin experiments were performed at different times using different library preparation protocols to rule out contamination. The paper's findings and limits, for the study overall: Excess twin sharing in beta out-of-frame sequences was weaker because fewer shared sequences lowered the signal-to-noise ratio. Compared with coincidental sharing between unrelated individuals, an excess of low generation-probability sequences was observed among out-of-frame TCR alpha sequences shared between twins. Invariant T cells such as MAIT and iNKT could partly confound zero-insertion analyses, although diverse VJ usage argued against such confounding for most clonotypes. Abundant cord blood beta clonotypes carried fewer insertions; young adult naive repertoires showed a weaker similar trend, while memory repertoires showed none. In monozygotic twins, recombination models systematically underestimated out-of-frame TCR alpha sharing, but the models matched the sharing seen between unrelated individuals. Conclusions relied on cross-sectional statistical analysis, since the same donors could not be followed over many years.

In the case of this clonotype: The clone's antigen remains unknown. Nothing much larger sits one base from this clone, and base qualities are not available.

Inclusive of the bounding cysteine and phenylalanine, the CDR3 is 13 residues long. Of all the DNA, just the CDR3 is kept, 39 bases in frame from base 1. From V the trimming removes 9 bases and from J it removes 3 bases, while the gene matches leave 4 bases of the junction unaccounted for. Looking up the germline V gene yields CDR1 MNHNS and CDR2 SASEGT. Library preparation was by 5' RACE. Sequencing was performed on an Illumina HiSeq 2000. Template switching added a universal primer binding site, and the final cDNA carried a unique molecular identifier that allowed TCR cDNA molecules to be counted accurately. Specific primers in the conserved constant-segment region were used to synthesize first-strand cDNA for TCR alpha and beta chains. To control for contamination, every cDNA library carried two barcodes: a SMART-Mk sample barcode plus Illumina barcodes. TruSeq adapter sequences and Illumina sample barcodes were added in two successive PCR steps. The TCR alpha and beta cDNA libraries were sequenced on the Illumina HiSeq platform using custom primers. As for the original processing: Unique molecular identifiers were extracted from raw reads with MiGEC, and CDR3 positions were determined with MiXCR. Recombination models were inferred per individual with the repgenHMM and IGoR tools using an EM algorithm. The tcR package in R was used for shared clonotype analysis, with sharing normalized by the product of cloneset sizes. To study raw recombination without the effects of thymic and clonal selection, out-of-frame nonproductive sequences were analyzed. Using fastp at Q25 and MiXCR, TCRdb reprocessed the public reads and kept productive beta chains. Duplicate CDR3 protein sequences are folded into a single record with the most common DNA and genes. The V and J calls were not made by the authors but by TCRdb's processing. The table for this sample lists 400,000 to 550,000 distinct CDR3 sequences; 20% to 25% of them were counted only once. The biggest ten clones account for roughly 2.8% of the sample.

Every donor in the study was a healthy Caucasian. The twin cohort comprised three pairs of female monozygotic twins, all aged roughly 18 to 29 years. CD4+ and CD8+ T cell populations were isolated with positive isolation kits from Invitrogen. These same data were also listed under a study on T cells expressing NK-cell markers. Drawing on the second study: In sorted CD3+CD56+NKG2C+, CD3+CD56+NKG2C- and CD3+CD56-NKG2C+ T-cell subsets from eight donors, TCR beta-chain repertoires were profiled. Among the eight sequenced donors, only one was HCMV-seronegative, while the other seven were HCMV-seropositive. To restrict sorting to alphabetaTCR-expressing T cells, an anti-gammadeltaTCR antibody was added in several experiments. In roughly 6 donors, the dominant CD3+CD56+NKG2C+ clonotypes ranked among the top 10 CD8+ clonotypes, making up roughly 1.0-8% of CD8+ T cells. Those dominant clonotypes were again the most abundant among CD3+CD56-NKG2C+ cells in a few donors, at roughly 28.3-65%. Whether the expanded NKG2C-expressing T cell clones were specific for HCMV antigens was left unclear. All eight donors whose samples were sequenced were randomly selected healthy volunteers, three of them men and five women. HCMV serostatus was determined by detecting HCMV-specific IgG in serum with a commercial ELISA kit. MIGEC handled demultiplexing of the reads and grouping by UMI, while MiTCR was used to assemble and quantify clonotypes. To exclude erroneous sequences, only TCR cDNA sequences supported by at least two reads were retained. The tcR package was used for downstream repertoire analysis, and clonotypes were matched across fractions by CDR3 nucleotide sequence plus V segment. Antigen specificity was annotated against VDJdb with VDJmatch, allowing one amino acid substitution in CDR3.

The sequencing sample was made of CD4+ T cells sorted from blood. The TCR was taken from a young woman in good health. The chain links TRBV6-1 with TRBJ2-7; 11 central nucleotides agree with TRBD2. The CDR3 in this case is CASRTSGHYEQYF. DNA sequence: TGTGCCAGTAGGACTAGCGGGCACTACGAGCAGTACTTC.